This T cell receptor (beta chain) was sequenced in a study of control samples from healthy donors and cancer patients. Clones were read by immunoSEQ multiplex PCR, and TCRdb kept only the in-frame ones, dropping some. Among more than 140,000 clones listed, 91% were seen once. V shed 4 bases, J shed 1 base, and the junction held 7 bases outside the gene matches. The CDR3 is 15 amino acids. CDR1 SGHRS and CDR2 YFSETQ come from the germline V gene. This TCR was sampled from a man aged 18 to 30 in good health. The chain recombines TRBV5-1 with TRBJ1-1; 7 nucleotides line up with TRBD1. The source material was blood. CDR3 region: CASSPTGTANTEAFF. For the CDR3, the DNA is TGCGCCAGCAGCCCCACCGGGACAGCGAACACTGAAGCTTTCTTT. The whole variable domain, filled in from reference TRBV5-1 and TRBJ1-1, reads KAGVTQTPRYLIKTRGQQVTLSCSPISGHRSVSWYQQTPGQGLQFLFEYFSETQRNKGNFPGRFSGRQFSNSRSEMNVSTLELGDSALYLCASSPTGTANTEAFFGQGTRLTVV.